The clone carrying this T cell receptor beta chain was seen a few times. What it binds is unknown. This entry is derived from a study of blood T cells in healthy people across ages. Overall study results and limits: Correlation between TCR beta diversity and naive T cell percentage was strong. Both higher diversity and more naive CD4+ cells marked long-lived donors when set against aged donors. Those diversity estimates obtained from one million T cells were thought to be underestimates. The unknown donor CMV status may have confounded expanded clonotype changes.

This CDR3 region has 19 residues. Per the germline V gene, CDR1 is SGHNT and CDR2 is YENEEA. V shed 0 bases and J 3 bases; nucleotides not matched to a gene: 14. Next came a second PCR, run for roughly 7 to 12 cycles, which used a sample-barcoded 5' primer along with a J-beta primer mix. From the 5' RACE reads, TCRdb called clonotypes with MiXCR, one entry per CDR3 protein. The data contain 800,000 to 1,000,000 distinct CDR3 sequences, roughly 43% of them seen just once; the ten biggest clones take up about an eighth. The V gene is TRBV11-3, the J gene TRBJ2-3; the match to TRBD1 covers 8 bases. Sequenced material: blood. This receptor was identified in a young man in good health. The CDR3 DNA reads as TGTGCCAGCAGCTTAGATCCCGGGACAGGTGGGGGTCCAACAGATACGCAGTATTTT. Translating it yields CASSLDPGTGGGPTDTQYF. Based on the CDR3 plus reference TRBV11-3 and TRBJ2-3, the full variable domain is EAGVVQSPRYKIIEKKQPVAFWCNPISGHNTLYWYLQNLGQGPELLIRYENEEAVDDSQLPKDRFSAERLKGVDSTLKIQPAELGDSAVYLCASSLDPGTGGGPTDTQYFGPGTRLTVL.